What follows describes a single T cell receptor (beta chain). Ten or more counts support this clonotype. No antigen is known for it. Per-nucleotide qualities are absent, and no much larger clonotype sits a single base away. Flow cytometry had shown CD8+CD57+ cell expansion in the patients selected for sequencing. Every patient had a diagnosis of severe acquired aplastic anemia based on International Study of Aplastic Anemia and Agranulocytosis and Camitta criteria. At the time blood was sampled, none of the patients had received any therapy. TCR repertoires of sorted CD4+ and CD8+ blood T cells from severe aplastic anemia patients and healthy subjects were deep-sequenced in the study. Patients were enrolled in the USA under clinicaltrials.gov protocols 00001620, 01623167, 00001397, 00071045, 00081523 and 00961064. Ficoll-Paque density gradient centrifugation was used to isolate peripheral blood mononuclear cells. CD4+ and CD8+ T cells were sorted by FACS or magnetic beads before DNA extraction.

The sample comes from a study of CD8+CD57+ T cells in acquired aplastic anemia (dated by TCRdb to the late 2010s). With respect to the entire study: On average, sorted CD4+ and CD8+ cells yielded approximately 3 ug of extracted DNA, with a range of about 0.17 to 27.4 ug. A CD8+CD57+ expansion meant a frequency higher than the mean frequency seen in healthy subjects. Points the paper makes about the study in general: Roughly 30 CD8+ CDR3 sequences were shared between patients and controls but appeared highly expressed in patients and within their immunodominant clones. Between patients and healthy controls, no significant difference in CD8+ Simpson's diversity was found (P=0.060).

Trimming costs V 4 bases and J 3 bases, and their ends lie 11 bases apart. Its CDR3 holds 14 amino acids, cysteine through phenylalanine. The DNA shown is the 42-base CDR3, in frame from base 1. Per the germline V gene, SGHVS is the CDR1 and FNYEAQ is the CDR2. Genomic DNA served as template for TCR beta VDJ combination and CDR3 sequence profiling. An Illumina HiSeq 2000 was the platform used for TCR repertoire sequencing. The authors processed their data as follows. Repertoires were assessed using TRBV/TRBJ rearrangement plots, CDR3 size and DJ length profiles, and Simpson's diversity index. The most abundant DNA sequence in the deep sequencing data was taken as the immunodominant clone. CDR3 amino acid sequences were checked for sharing between subjects and were compared against published repertoires and the VDJdb database. TCRdb's own reprocessing of the public reads used fastp at Q25 and MiXCR and kept productive beta chains. A single entry per CDR3 protein holds the most common genes and DNA from its merged rows. It is TCRdb's table, rather than the study itself, that gives the V and J calls and clone size. The sample table holds 160,000 or so distinct CDR3 sequences, of which 40% to 60% were seen once. About 30% of the sample belongs to the ten largest clones.

The receptor chain draws on TRBV7-6 and TRBJ2-3; the D gene is unclear. The receptor's source is a human donor with aplastic anemia. The specimen sequenced was sorted CD4+, CD8+, or CD8+CD57+ T cells (not recorded which) from PBMCs. The CDR3 here reads CASSSEFRTDTQYF. The nucleotide sequence reads as follows: TGTGCCAGCAGCTCGGAATTCCGAACAGATACGCAGTATTTT.